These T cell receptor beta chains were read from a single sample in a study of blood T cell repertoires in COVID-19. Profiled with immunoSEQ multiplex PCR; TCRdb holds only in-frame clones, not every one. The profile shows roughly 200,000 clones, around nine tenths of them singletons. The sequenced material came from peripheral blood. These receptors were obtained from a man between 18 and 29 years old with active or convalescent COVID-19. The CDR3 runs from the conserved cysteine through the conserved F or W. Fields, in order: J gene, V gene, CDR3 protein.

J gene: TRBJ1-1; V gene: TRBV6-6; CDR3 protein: CASSLQSSQGPDTEAFF
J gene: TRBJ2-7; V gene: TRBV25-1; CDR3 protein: CASSAGQGNSYEQYF
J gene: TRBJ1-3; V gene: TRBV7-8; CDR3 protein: CASSLVVGASGNTIYF
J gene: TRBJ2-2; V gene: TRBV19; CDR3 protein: CASSIVGDTGELFF
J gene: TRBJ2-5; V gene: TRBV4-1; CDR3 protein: CASSFDRVGETQYF
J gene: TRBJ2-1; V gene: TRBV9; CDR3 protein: CASSVEGSIWDINEQFF
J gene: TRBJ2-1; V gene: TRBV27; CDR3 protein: CASWTRRAGVSYNEQFF
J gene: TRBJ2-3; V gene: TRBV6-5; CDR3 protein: CASSYSGTGADTQYF
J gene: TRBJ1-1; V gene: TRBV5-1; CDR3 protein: CASSSGQVGLAFF
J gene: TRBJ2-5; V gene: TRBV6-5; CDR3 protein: CASSYGDRGQETQYF
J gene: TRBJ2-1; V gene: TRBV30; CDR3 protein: CAWSVLIRLAGGPRNEQFF
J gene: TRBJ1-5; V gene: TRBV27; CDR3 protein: CASSRSGRQVEHF
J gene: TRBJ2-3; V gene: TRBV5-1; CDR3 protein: CASSPVSRTSLSTDTQYF
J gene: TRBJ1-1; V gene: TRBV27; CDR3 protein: CASRDRGSNTEAFF
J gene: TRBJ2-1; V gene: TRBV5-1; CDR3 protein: CASSSGTSLDEQFF
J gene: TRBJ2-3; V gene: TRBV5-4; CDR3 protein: CASSLSTDTQYF
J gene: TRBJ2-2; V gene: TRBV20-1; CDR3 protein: CSAPNNGELFF
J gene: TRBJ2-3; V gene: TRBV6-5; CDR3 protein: CASTEVARDTQYF
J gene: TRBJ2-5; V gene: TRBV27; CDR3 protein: CASSPGLAGIWLETQYF
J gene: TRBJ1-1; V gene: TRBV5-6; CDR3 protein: CASSGRQGSATEAFF
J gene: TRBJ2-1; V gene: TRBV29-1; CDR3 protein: CSVAPGAGVSEQFF
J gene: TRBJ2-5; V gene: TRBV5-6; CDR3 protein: CASSFVEGGEETQYF
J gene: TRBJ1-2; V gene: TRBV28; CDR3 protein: CASGTIQVSYGYTF
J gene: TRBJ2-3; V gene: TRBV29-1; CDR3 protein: CSVEGGQPGTDTQYF
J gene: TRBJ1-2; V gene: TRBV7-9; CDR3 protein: CASSRNSRQDGYTF
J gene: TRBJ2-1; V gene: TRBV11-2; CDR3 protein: CASSHGLAGVYAEQFF
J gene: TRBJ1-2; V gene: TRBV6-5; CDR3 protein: CASTDPDRGIYGYTF
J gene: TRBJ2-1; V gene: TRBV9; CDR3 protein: CASSDRLAGGYNEQFF
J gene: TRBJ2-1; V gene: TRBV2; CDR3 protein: CAIKRPGLEYNEQFF
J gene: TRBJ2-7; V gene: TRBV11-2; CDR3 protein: CASSFGGTAYEQYF
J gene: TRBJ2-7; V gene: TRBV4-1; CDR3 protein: CASSPSAQGYEQYF
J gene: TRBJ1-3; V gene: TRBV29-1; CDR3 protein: CSVGGRGRSGNTIYF
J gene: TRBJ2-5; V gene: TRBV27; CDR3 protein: CASSLFPGIQETQYF
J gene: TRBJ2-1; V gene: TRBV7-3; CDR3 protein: CASSPSRTSGKNEQFF
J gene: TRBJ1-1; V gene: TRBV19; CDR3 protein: CASSGTGAVGTEAFF
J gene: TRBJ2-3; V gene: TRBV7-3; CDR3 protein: CASSLGQNTDTQYF
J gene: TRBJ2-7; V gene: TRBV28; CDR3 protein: CASSSSMNLVSYEQYF